Each of the 20 T cell receptor beta chains below was sequenced from the same sample in a study of Graves' ophthalmopathy and Graves' hyperthyroidism. As the template, RNA transcripts were used to amplify TCR beta CDR3 regions. RT-PCR in the first round used HTBI primers; a second-round multiplex PCR followed. In TCRdb, the multiplex PCR reads were re-called with MiXCR into one record per CDR3 protein. The data show 450,000 to 600,000 distinct CDR3 sequences, with under 40% seen just once and approximately 4.1% held by the top ten. Specimen: peripheral blood or thyroid tissue (not recorded which). The receptors derive from an adult man with Graves' hyperthyroidism.

This clonotype appeared many times. The genes are TRBV20-1 and TRBJ2-5; possibly TRBD2 for D (6 bases). Trimming pared 7 bases from V and 2 bases from J, leaving 14 bases between. The germline gives CDR1 DFQATT, CDR2 SNEGSKA (reference sequence). The CDR3 spans 13 residues. CDR3 in DNA: TGCAGTGTGGACGAGCGGGCGCAAGAGACCCAGTACTTC. It specifies CSVDERAQETQYF.

The V and J genes are TRBV29-1 and TRBJ1-2, with D maybe TRBD1 (6 bases). The CDR3 loop spans 12 amino acids. V shed 7 bases and J shed 4 bases, with 13 bases lying between them. Germline CDR1 SQVTM, CDR2 ANQGSEA. CDR3 in amino acids: CSGPGQSYGYTF. Here the CDR3 DNA reads TGCAGCGGGCCCGGACAGAGCTATGGCTACACCTTC.

This clonotype was observed many times. The rearrangement joins TRBV12-3 or TRBV12-4 to TRBJ1-5, with a tentative D call TRBD1 (5 bases). The CDR3 sequence is 14 residues long. The V end was cut by 6 bases, the J end by 3 bases, with 12 bases between. In DNA form, the CDR3 reads TGTGCCAGCAGCTTGGCAGGGCCCAATCAGCCCCAGCATTTT. Translating gives CASSLAGPNQPQHF.

As concerns this clonotype: One end of the junction fails to match germline, which may point to a read error. This rearrangement joins TRBV12-3 or TRBV12-4 to TRBJ2-3; 10 bases fit TRBD2. The CDR3 runs to 14 residues. This CDR3 is CASSLAGVHDTQYF. The CDR3 DNA reads TGTGCCAGCAGTCTAGCGGGAGTTCATGATACGCAGTATTTT.

CDR3 in amino acids: CSARGTSGGPYEQYF. The DNA of the CDR3 is TGCAGTGCCAGGGGCACTAGCGGGGGGCCCTACGAGCAGTACTTC. This chain uses TRBV20-1 with TRBJ2-7, with 12 bases lining up with TRBD2. This CDR3 is built from 15 residues. Germline V gives CDR1 DFQATT, CDR2 SNEGSKA (reference sequence). V lost 6 bases and J lost 2; bases outside the gene matches: 8.

This rearrangement joins TRBV7-2 to TRBJ2-7; 7 bases map to TRBD2. Germline-derived CDR1 and CDR2 are SGHTA and FQGNSA. V was pared by 1 base and J by 0 bases, with 9 bases of the junction left unmatched. The CDR3 extends over 17 amino acids. The CDR3 reads CASSLDGVRENSYEQYF. Here the CDR3 DNA reads TGTGCCAGCAGCTTAGATGGGGTGCGGGAGAACTCCTACGAGCAGTACTTC.

There are many counts of this clonotype. The J gene is TRBJ1-5, the V gene TRBV6-6; 8 positions match TRBD1. V shed 5 bases, J shed 3 bases, and the junction held 6 bases outside the gene matches. The CDR3 is made up of 15 amino acids. Germline loops: CDR1 MNHNY, CDR2 SVGAGI (reference sequence). CDR3 residues: CASSPPGQDNQPQHF. CDR3 DNA sequence: TGTGCCAGCAGTCCCCCGGGACAGGACAATCAGCCCCAGCATTTT.

This chain connects TRBV29-1 to TRBJ1-1; 8 bases align to TRBD1. Germline V lookup: CDR1 SQVTM, CDR2 ANQGSEA. The CDR3 extends over 13 amino acids. The V segment lost 8 bases and the J segment 3 bases; nucleotides outside the gene matches: 8. The CDR3: CSLGQGADTEAFF. Written as DNA, the CDR3 is TGCAGCTTAGGGCAGGGGGCTGACACTGAAGCTTTCTTT.

The count of this clonotype is one. The chain employs TRBV6-4 and TRBJ2-5; D is perhaps TRBD1 (5 bases). With 5 bases removed from V and 0 bases from J, the gap between germline ends came to 13 bases. CDR3 length equals 15 residues. Germline V gene lookup returns CDR1 MRHNA and CDR2 SNTAGT. In nucleotides, the CDR3 is TGTGCCAGCAGTTTAGGGGCCGCGTACCAAGAGACCCAGTACTTC. It yields the protein CASSLGAAYQETQYF.

This clonotype appeared many times. The chain uses TRBV29-1 and TRBJ1-1; a weak D match, TRBD1 (6 bases). Trimming pared 8 bases from V and 8 bases from J, leaving 15 bases between. Germline CDR1 reads SQVTM; CDR2 reads ANQGSEA. The CDR3 extends over 11 amino acids. The CDR3 coding sequence is TGCAGCACCGGGACACCCCTGGAAGCTTTCTTT. It is translated as CSTGTPLEAFF.

As for this clonotype: Since a much larger clone is just one base distant, this may be a read error. The rearrangement joins TRBV12-3 or TRBV12-4 to TRBJ1-4; 7 positions agree with TRBD1. V lost 5 bases, J lost 12 bases, and 3 bases stayed unmatched. CDR3 length: 11 residues. This CDR3 is CASSPGQELFF. CDR3 in DNA: TGTGCCAGCAGTCCTGGACAGGAACTGTTTTTT.

This clonotype was detected many times. V is TRBV4-2 and J is TRBJ2-7; 7 nucleotides line up with TRBD2. The V gene end was trimmed by 4 bases and the J gene end by 6 bases; junction bases not matched to a gene: 6. This CDR3 comprises 13 residues. CDR1 is LGHNA and CDR2 is YNFKEQ in the germline V gene. The CDR3 reads CASSLGLAVEQYF. The CDR3 DNA reads as TGTGCCAGCAGCCTCGGGCTAGCGGTCGAGCAGTACTTC.

This clonotype occurred once. The chain employs TRBV2 and TRBJ1-2, with D perhaps TRBD1 (5 bases). The germline V gene has CDR1 SNHLY and CDR2 FYNNEI. The CDR3 has 16 residues. V was shortened by 3 bases and J by 5 bases, with 19 bases between the two germline ends. The DNA of the CDR3 is TGTGCCAGCAGTGAGTTCCTGACCGGGGCAGTGTATGGCTACACCTTC. Amino acid sequence: CASSEFLTGAVYGYTF.

The V call is TRBV5-1, the J call TRBJ2-2, with 9 bases identical to TRBD2. There are 15 residues in the CDR3. V was clipped by 3 bases and J by 4 bases; unmatched bases: 4. In germline, CDR1 is SGHRS, CDR2 YFSETQ. CDR3 loop: CASSWAGGVTGELFF. CDR3 DNA: TGCGCCAGCAGCTGGGCGGGAGGGGTCACCGGGGAGCTGTTTTTT.

Note on this clonotype: This may come from a read error, since a much larger clone is one base off. The CDR3 here is CSARGAWAGHRPYEQYF. CDR3 sequence (DNA): TGCAGTGCCAGAGGGGCCTGGGCGGGACACCGCCCCTACGAGCAGTACTTC. The rearrangement joins TRBV20-1 to TRBJ2-7, with D possibly called TRBD1 or TRBD2 (6 bases each). Germline CDR1 reads DFQATT; CDR2 reads SNEGSKA (reference sequence). The CDR3 has 17 amino acids.

This clonotype has at least ten counts. The chain carries TRBV11-1 and TRBJ1-6; 7 bases fit TRBD1. The trim removed 5 bases at V and 8 bases at J, leaving 3 bases unmatched. CDR1 and CDR2 from the germline V gene are SGHAT and FQDESV (reference sequence). The length of the CDR3 is 13 residues. Here the CDR3 DNA reads TGTGCCAGCAGCGCAGGGGGTGATTCACCCCTCCACTTT. Amino acids: CASSAGGDSPLHF.

The sample holds a few counts of this clonotype. Just one base apart from a much larger clone, this may be a read error. The CDR3 loop reads CASSLLGSADGKLFF. The CDR3 DNA sequence: TGTGCCAGCAGCTTACTCGGTAGCGCAGATGGAAAACTGTTTTTT. The chain carries TRBV7-9 and TRBJ1-4, with D uncertain. The CDR3 consists of 15 residues. V lost 2 bases to trimming and J lost 10 bases, with 17 bases between them. The germline CDR1 and CDR2 sequences are SEHNR and FQNEAQ (reference sequence).

This clonotype was detected ten times or more. The V gene is TRBV2, the J gene TRBJ1-5, with 9 bases identical to TRBD1. Looked up from germline, CDR1 is SNHLY and CDR2 is FYNNEI. The CDR3 runs to 15 residues. V was clipped by 7 bases and J by 0 bases; unmatched bases: 4. The CDR3 DNA reads TGTGCCAGCATTTGGACAGGGGATAGCAATCAGCCCCAGCATTTT. It codes for CASIWTGDSNQPQHF.

This clonotype was seen ten or more times. The genes are TRBV29-1 and TRBJ1-1; D not resolved. The CDR3 has 11 residues. The V gene's germline CDR1 is SQVTM and CDR2 ANQGSEA. Trimming stripped 4 bases from V and 5 bases from J, with 8 bases between. The CDR3 sequence: CSVGRGTEAFF. In DNA form, the CDR3 reads TGCAGCGTTGGTCGGGGAACTGAAGCTTTCTTT.

This clonotype was recorded only once. The chain joins TRBV24-1 to TRBJ2-7, with 9 nucleotides matching TRBD1. Trimming cost V 0 bases and J 1 base; bases outside gene matches: 0. The CDR3 sequence is 15 residues long. Germline V CDR1 and CDR2: KGHDR, SFDVKD. CDR3 nucleotide sequence: TGTGCCACCAGTGATTTGGGGACAGGGTCCTACGAGCAGTACTTC. It translates to CATSDLGTGSYEQYF.